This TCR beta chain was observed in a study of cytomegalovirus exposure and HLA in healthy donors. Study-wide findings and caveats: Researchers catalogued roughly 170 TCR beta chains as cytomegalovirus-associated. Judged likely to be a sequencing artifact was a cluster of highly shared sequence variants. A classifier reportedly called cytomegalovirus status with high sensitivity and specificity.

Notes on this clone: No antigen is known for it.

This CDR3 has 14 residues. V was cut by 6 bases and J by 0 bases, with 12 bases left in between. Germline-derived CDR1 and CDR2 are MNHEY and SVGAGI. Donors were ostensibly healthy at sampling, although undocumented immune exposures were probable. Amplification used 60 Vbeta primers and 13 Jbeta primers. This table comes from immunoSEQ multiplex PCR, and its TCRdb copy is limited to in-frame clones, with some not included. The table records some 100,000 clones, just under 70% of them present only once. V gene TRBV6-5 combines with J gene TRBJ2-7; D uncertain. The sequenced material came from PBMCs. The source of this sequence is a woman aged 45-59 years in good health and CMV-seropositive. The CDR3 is CASSQDIISYEQYF. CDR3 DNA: TGTGCCAGCAGCCAAGACATCATCTCCTACGAGCAGTACTTC.